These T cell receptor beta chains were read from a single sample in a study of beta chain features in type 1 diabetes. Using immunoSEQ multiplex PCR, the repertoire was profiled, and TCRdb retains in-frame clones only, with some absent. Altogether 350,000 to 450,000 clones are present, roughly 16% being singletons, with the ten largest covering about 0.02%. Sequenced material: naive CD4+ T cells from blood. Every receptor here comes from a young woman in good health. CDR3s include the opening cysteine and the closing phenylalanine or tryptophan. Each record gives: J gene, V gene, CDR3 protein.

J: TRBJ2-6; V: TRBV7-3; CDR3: CASSSRESGANVLTF
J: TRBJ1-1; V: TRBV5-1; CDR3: CASSSTYRGLGAFF
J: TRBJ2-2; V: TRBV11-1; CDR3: CASRLTRELENTGELFF
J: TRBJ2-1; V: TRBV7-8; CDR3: CASSLAFRVKVSYNEQFF
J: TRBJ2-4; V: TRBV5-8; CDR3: CASSLGGRNIQYF
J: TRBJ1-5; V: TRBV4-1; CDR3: CASSSPGRANQPQHF
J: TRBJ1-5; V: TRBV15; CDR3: CATSRPDQPQHF
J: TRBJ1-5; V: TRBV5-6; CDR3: CASSPKGFQPQHF
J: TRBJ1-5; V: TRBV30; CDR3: CAWSVDNSNQPQHF
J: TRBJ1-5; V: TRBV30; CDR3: CAWSVGRESQPQHF
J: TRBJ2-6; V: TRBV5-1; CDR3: CASSKDRAGANVLTF
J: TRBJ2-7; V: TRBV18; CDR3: CASSRDRGYEQYF
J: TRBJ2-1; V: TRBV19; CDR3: CASSPTGRSYNEQFF
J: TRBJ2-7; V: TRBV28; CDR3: CASSLATSGSYEQYF
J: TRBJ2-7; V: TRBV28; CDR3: CASSQGSPSSYEQYF
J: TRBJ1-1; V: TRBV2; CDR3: CASSRTVNTEAFF
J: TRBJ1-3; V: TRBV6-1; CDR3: CASSGESGNTIYF
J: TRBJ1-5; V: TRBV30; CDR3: CAWREGSGVGNQPQHF
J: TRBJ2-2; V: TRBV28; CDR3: CASSSGLYTGELFF
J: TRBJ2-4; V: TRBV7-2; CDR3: CASSLAEGRGLNIQYF
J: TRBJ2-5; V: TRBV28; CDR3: CASSYDRVRETQYF
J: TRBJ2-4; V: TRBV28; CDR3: CASSSSSLAKNIQYF
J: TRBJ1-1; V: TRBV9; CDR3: CASSVETGRYTEAFF
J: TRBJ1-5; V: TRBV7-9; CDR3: CASSLGAGASNQPQHF
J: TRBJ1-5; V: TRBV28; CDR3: CASGGQSQPQHF
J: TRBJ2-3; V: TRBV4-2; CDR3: CASSRSGTSGVTDTQYF
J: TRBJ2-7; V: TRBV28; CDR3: CASSQRPRVTYEQYF
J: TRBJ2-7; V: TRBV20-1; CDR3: CSAKDSYEQYF
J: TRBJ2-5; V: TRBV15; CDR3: CATSNPLGLAAAETQYF
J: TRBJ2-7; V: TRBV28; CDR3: CASRGLAGDFYEQYF
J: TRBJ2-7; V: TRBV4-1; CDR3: CASSPVGTGPYEQYF
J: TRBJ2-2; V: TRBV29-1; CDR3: CSVTKGRDTGELFF
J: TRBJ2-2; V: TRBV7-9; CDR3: CASRRLGAGAGELFF
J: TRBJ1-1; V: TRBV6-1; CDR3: CASTVDRGGNTEAFF
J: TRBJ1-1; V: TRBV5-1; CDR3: CASSPRTTNTEAFF
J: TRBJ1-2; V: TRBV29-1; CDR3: CSVGTPGEGYTF
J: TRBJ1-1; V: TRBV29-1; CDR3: CSVRQQSAATEAFF
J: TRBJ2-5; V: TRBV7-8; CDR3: CASSLYGRAPETQYF
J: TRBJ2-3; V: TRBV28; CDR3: CASRETGTGMADTQYF
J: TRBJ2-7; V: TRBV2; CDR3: CASTSGDFPYEQYF
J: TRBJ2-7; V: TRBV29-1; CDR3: CSVGTGRYEQYF
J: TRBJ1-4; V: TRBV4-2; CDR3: CASSQGQTNEKLFF
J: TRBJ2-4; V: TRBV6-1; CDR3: CASSDGLAVGLNIQYF
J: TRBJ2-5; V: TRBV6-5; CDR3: CASSYGGNQETQYF
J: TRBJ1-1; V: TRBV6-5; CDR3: CASSYVGQATEAFF
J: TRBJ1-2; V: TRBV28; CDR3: CASSSGTLDGYTF
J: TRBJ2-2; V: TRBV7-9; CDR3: CASSSQREYGELFF
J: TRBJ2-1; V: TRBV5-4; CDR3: CASSRSLGSASNEQFF
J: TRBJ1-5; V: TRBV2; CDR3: CASRLGQGDNQPQHF